This T cell receptor beta chain was captured by sequencing in a study of T-cell memory formation after mild COVID-19. Across the study: The two donors had largely donor-specific TCR clusters.

V was clipped by 1 base and J by 2 bases; unmatched bases: 4. CDR1 is DFQATT and CDR2 is SNEGSKA in the germline V gene (reference sequence). CDR3 length: 15 residues. From the 5' RACE reads, TCRdb called clonotypes with MiXCR, one entry per CDR3 protein. The data show more than 350,000 distinct CDR3 sequences, 15% to 20% seen once. This clonotype appeared a few times. The TCR sequence derives from a man aged 18 to 30 who had mild COVID-19 (a few samples of this study predate the infection). Cell type and time point are not known. This chain uses TRBV20-1 with TRBJ2-3; TRBD2 aligns across 9 bases. Material: PBMCs or a T cell subset sorted from them (not recorded which). Here the CDR3 DNA reads TGCAGTGCTAGAGGACTAGCGGACAACACAGATACGCAGTATTTT. Translating it yields CSARGLADNTDTQYF.